The source of this T cell receptor (beta chain) is a study of blood T cell repertoires in COVID-19. Study-level information: The study drew acute and convalescent COVID-19 samples from the United States, Italy and Spain. The analysed material was cDNA or gDNA that came from T cells, B-cell-depleted T cells, or PBMCs.

In the original analysis: Estimation of nucleated cell counts was performed using reference gene primer amplification. The method was immunoSEQ multiplex PCR; TCRdb's version includes in-frame clones alone and lacks a portion of them. V and J calls and clone size are copied from that table; D and trimming were computed from the DNA. The sample carries 90,000 to 100,000 clones, approximately 83% recorded once. Sequences were obtained from peripheral blood. This receptor was taken from a man between 60 and 75 years old with acute or convalescent COVID-19.

Here the CDR3 reads CASKEGSMNTEAFF. The CDR3, as DNA: TGTGCCAGCAAAGAGGGCAGCATGAACACTGAAGCTTTCTTT. V usage is TRBV6-5 and J usage is TRBJ1-1; D is ambiguous. This CDR3 contains 14 residues. Between the trimmed V and J ends, which lost 7 bases and 0 bases, there was a span of 12 bases. Germline loops: CDR1 MNHEY, CDR2 SVGAGI.